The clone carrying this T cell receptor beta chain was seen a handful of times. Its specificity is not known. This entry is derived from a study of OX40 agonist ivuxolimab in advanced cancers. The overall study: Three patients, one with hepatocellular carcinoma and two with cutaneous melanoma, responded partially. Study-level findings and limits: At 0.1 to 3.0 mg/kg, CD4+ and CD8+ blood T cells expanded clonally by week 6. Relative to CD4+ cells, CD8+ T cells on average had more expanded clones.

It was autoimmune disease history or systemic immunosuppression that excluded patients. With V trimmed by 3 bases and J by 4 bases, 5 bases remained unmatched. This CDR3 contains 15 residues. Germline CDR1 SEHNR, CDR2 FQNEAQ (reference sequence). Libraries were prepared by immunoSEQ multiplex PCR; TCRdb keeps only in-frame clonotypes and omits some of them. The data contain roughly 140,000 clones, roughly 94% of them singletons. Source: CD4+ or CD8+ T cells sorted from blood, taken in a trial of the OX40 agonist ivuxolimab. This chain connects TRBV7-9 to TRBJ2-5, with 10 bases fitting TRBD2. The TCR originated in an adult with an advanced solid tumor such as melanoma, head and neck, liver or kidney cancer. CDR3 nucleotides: TGTGCCAGCAGCTTGGGACTAGCGACGCGAGAGACCCAGTACTTC. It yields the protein CASSLGLATRETQYF.